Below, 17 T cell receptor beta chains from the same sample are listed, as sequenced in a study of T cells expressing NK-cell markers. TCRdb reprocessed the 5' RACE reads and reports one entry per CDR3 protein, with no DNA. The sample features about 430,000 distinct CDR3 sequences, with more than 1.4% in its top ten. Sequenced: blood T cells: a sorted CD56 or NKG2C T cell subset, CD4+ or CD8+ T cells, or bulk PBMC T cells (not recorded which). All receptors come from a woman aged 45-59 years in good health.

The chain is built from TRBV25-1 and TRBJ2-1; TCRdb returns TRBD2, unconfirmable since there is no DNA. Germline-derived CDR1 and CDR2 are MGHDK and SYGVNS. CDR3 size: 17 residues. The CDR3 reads CASSPLAGGPGYNEQFF.

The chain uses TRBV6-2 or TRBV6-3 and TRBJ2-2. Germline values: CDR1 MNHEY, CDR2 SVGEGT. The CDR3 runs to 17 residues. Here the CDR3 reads CASSLGRLRRGTGELFF.

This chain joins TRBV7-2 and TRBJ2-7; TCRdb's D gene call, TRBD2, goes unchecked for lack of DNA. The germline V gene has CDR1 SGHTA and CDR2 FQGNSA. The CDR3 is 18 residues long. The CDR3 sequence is CASSPRGTSGRKGYEQYF.

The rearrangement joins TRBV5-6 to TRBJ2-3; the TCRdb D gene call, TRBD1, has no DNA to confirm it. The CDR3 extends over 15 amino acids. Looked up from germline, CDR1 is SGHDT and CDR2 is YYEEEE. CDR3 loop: CASSLEQGGTDTQYF. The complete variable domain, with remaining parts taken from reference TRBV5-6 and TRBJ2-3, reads DAGVTQSPTHLIKTRGQQVTLRCSPKSGHDTVSWYQQALGQGPQFIFQYYEEEERQRGNFPDRFSGHQFPNYSSELNVNALLLGDSALYLCASSLEQGGTDTQYFGPGTRLTVL.

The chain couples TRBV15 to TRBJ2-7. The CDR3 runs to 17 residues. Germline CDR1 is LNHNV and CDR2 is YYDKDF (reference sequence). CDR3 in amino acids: CATSRDLRTRASYEQYF.

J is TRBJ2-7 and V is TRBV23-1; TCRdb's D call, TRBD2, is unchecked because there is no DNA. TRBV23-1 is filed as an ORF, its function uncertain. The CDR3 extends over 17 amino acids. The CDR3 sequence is CASRNRTGTAISYEQYF.

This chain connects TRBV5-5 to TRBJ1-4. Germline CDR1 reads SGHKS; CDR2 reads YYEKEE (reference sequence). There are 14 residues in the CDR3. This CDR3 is CASRLGVTNEKLFF.

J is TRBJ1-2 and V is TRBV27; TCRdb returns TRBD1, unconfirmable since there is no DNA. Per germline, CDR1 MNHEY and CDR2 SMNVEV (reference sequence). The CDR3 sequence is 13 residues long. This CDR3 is CASRATGHYGYTF.

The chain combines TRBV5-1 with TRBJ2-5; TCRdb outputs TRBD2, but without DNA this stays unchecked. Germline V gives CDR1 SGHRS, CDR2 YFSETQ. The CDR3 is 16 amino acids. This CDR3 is CASSLAGTRTKETQYF.

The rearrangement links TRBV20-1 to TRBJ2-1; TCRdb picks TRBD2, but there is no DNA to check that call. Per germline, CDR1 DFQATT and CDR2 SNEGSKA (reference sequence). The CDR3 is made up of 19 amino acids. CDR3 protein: CSAPGSPKGLAVSYNEQFF.

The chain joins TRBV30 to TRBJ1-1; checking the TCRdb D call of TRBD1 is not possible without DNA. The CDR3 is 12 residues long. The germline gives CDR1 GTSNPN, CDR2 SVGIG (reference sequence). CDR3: CATHRGNTEAFF.

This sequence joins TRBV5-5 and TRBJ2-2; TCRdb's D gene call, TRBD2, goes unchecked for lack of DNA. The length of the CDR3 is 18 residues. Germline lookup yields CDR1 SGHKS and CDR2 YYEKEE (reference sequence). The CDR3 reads CASSPGTSGRAWAGELFF.

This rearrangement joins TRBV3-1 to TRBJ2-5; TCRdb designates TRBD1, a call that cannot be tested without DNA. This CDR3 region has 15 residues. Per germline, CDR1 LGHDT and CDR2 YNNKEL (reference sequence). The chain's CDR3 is CASSPWTARQETQYF.

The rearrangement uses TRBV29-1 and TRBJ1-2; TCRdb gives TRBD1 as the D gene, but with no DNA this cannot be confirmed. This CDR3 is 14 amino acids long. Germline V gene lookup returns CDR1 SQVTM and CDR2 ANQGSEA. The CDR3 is CSVERIGTSGGYTF.

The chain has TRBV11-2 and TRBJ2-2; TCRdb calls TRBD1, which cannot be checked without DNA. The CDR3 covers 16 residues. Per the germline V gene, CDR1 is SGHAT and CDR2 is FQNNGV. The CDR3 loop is CASSKTGGLNTGELFF.

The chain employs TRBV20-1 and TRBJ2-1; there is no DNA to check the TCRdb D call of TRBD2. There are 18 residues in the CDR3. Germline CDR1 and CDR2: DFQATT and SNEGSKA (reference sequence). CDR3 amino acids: CSVQGGSMGSGRWNEQFF.

CDR3 region: CASRGVYNEQFF. The chain combines TRBV6-5 with TRBJ2-1; absent DNA, TCRdb's TRBD1 call cannot be checked. Germline V CDR1 and CDR2: MNHEY, SVGAGI. The CDR3 has 12 residues.